This T cell receptor (beta chain) was captured in a study of T-cell memory formation after mild COVID-19. Study-level findings and limits: Of the contracting clones, CD4+ ones lay mainly in CM and EM, and CD8+ ones in EMRA.

Libraries for TCRalpha and TCRbeta carried sample barcodes and unique molecular identifiers via 5'RACE. In TCRdb, the 5' RACE reads were re-called with MiXCR into one record per CDR3 protein. The sample lists just under 550,000 distinct CDR3 sequences; around 21% were seen once. The table lists this clonotype with a few counts. Its target is unknown. The specimen sequenced was PBMCs or a T cell subset sorted from them (not recorded which). The TCR sequence derives from an adult woman who had mild COVID-19 (a few samples of this study predate the infection). Cell type and time point are not known.

The CDR3 sequence: CASRDTGANEQYF. Written as DNA, the CDR3 is TGTGCCAGCAGAGATACAGGGGCAAACGAGCAGTACTTC. The V gene is TRBV7-9, the J gene TRBJ2-7, with TRBD1 matching 7 bases. V was pared by 6 bases and J by 5 bases, with 7 bases of the junction left unmatched. CDR3 size: 13 residues. Germline V gives CDR1 SEHNR, CDR2 FQNEAQ (reference sequence). Full variable domain (outside the CDR3, taken from reference TRBV7-9 and TRBJ2-7): DTGVSQNPRHKITKRGQNVTFRCDPISEHNRLYWYRQTLGQGPEFLTYFQNEAQLEKSRLLSDRFSAERPKGSFSTLEIQRTEQGDSAMYLCASRDTGANEQYFGPGTRLTVT.